Each of the 27 T cell receptor beta chains below was sequenced from the same sample in a study of OX40 agonist ivuxolimab in advanced cancers. TCRdb keeps only in-frame clones here, not all; method: immunoSEQ multiplex PCR. The sample carries under 110,000 clones, about nine tenths recorded once. Material: CD4+ or CD8+ T cells sorted from blood, obtained in a trial of the OX40 agonist ivuxolimab. The receptors come from an adult with an advanced solid tumor such as melanoma, head and neck, liver or kidney cancer.

The rearrangement links TRBV7-3 to TRBJ2-2; 9 nucleotides match TRBD2. The V and J ends lost 6 bases and 2 bases, in that order; junction bases with no gene match: 4. Germline V CDR1 and CDR2: SGHTA, FQGTGA. The CDR3 spans 15 residues. Written as DNA, the CDR3 is TGTGCCAGCAGTCTAGCGGGGCGCAACACCGGGGAGCTGTTTTTT. Its protein product is CASSLAGRNTGELFF.

The chain links TRBV7-2 to TRBJ2-3; D is uncertain. The V gene lost 5 bases and the J gene lost 1 base, with 4 bases spanning the gap. In germline, CDR1 is SGHTA, CDR2 FQGNSA. CDR3 size: 12 residues. The CDR3 sequence is CASSTRTDTQYF. CDR3 coding DNA: TGTGCCAGCAGCACCCGCACAGATACGCAGTATTTT.

The chain has TRBV6-1 and TRBJ2-1; D perhaps matches TRBD1 (6 bases). V was cut by 2 bases and J by 4 bases, with 15 bases left in between. The CDR3 is 16 amino acids. Germline lookup yields CDR1 MNHNS and CDR2 SASEGT. The CDR3 is CASSEPGDIQYNEQFF. CDR3 nucleotide sequence: TGTGCCAGCAGTGAACCCGGGGACATCCAATACAATGAGCAGTTCTTC.

This clone was observed a single time. The chain recombines TRBV9 with TRBJ2-7, with 8 bases fitting TRBD1. Germline CDR1 and CDR2: SGDLS and YYNGEE. V shed 4 bases, J shed 0 bases, and the junction held 6 bases outside the gene matches. The CDR3 consists of 15 residues. CDR3 residues: CASSPGQGSSYEQYF. The CDR3 DNA reads as TGTGCCAGCAGCCCCGGACAGGGAAGCTCCTACGAGCAGTACTTC.

This clone has only a few counts. CDR3 DNA sequence: TGTGCCAGCAGCGTGACTAGCGGAGCCTACGAGCAGTACTTC. Protein: CASSVTSGAYEQYF. The chain uses TRBV7-2 and TRBJ2-7, with TRBD2 matching over 9 bases. The CDR3 sequence is 14 residues long. Trimming took 5 bases from V and 2 from J; bases not matched to a gene: 4. Germline V lookup: CDR1 SGHTA, CDR2 FQGNSA.

The chain couples TRBV2 to TRBJ2-7, with unresolved D. Trimming removed 5 bases from V and 7 bases from J, with 15 bases in between. CDR1 and CDR2 from the germline V gene are SNHLY and FYNNEI. This CDR3 spans 13 amino acids. The CDR3 region is CASSYQGPEEQYF. CDR3 DNA sequence: TGTGCCAGCAGTTATCAAGGACCGGAGGAGCAGTACTTC.

The V gene is TRBV7-8, the J gene TRBJ2-5, with 13 bases aligning to TRBD2. CDR1 and CDR2 from the germline V gene are SGHVS and FQNEAQ. This CDR3 is 17 amino acids long. J lost 5 bases, V lost 5 bases, and 11 bases had no gene match. The CDR3 protein is CASSPLRLGLAGETQYF. CDR3 bases: TGTGCCAGCAGCCCTCTACGGCTGGGACTAGCGGGGGAGACCCAGTACTTC.

The chain joins TRBV14 to TRBJ1-1; D not resolved. CDR3 length: 15 amino acids. CDR1 is SGHDN and CDR2 is FVKESK in the germline V gene. Trimming pared 0 bases from V and 1 base from J, leaving 9 bases between. The CDR3 protein is CASSQDAAGNTEAFF. CDR3 DNA sequence: TGTGCCAGCAGCCAAGACGCGGCAGGGAACACTGAAGCTTTCTTT.

The rearrangement joins TRBV27 to TRBJ1-6; 8 bases are shared with TRBD1. Trimming at V came to 6 bases and at J to 6 bases, leaving 4 bases not matched to a gene. This CDR3 is 14 amino acids long. CDR1 is MNHEY and CDR2 is SMNVEV in the germline V gene (reference sequence). The CDR3 is CASRRTGRNSPLHF. The DNA of the CDR3 is TGTGCCAGCAGGAGGACAGGGCGTAATTCACCCCTCCACTTT.

V and J are TRBV7-2 and TRBJ2-7, with TRBD2 as a possible D gene (6 bases). Germline CDR1 SGHTA, CDR2 FQGNSA. V dropped 5 bases and J dropped 7 bases, with 18 bases sitting between them. The CDR3 is made up of 14 amino acids. The CDR3 spells CASSLGLGIREQYF. DNA for the CDR3: TGTGCCAGCAGCCTGGGACTGGGAATTAGAGAGCAGTACTTC.

This clone was counted once. The V gene is TRBV5-1, the J gene TRBJ1-5; D gene unclear. Trimming took 0 bases from V and 3 from J, leaving 7 bases between them. This CDR3 has 14 amino acids. Germline V gene sequence: CDR1 SGHRS, CDR2 YFSETQ. CDR3 residues: CASSLVPDNQPQHF. The CDR3 nucleotides are TGCGCCAGCAGCTTGGTACCGGACAATCAGCCCCAGCATTTT.

The rearrangement joins TRBV6-6 to TRBJ1-1, with TRBD1 as a possible D gene (5 bases). Between the trimmed V and J ends, which lost 7 bases and 1 base, there was a span of 16 bases. CDR3 length: 15 residues. Germline values: CDR1 MNHNY, CDR2 SVGAGI (reference sequence). The CDR3 sequence is CASTYTGQPNTEAFF. For the CDR3, the DNA is TGTGCCAGCACTTATACAGGACAACCGAACACTGAAGCTTTCTTT.

This clone was recorded once. The chain has TRBV18 and TRBJ1-6; 9 nucleotides line up with TRBD1. CDR1 is KGHSH and CDR2 is LQKENI in the germline V gene. The CDR3 is 15 residues long. The junction had 11 bases not matched to a gene; V was cut back by 8 bases and J by 9 bases. CDR3 residues: CASETDRGVGSPLHF. The CDR3 nucleotides are TGTGCCAGCGAAACGGACAGGGGAGTCGGTTCACCCCTCCACTTT. Full variable domain (missing parts from reference TRBV18 and TRBJ1-6): NAGVMQNPRHLVRRRGQEARLRCSPMKGHSHVYWYRQLPEEGLKFMVYLQKENIIDESGMPKERFSAEFPKEGPSILRIQQVVRGDSAAYFCASETDRGVGSPLHFGNGTRLTVT.

This sequence joins TRBV27 and TRBJ1-2; no clear D. V was shortened by 5 bases and J by 7 bases, with 17 bases between the two germline ends. The CDR3 has 14 residues. Germline V gene sequence: CDR1 MNHEY, CDR2 SMNVEV (reference sequence). DNA for the CDR3: TGTGCCAGCAGTCCAACTACTTCTTCGGGTGGCTACACCTTC. This translates into CASSPTTSSGGYTF.

V gene TRBV28 combines with J gene TRBJ1-4; 7 bases fit TRBD1. The CDR3 runs to 14 residues. V lost 6 bases, J lost 6 bases, and 7 bases stayed unmatched. Germline V CDR1 and CDR2: MDHEN, SYDVKM. As DNA, the CDR3 is TGTGCCAGCAGAAGTAGACAGGGTGATGAAAAACTGTTTTTT. This translates into CASRSRQGDEKLFF.

The chain employs TRBV7-6 and TRBJ2-5, with 7 positions matching TRBD2. Germline V gene sequence: CDR1 SGHVS, CDR2 FNYEAQ. This CDR3 region has 15 residues. V shed 2 bases and J 0 bases; nucleotides not matched to a gene: 3. The CDR3 region has the DNA TGTGCCAGCAGCTTAATGGCGGGGGACCAAGAGACCCAGTACTTC. Translated: CASSLMAGDQETQYF.

This chain uses TRBV5-1 with TRBJ2-3; 12 bases agree with TRBD2. The length of the CDR3 is 14 residues. Per germline, CDR1 SGHRS and CDR2 YFSETQ. V dropped 4 bases and J dropped 6; count of bases not matched to a gene: 3. CDR3: CASSIGLAGDTQYF. The CDR3 bases are TGCGCCAGCAGCATAGGACTAGCGGGGGATACGCAGTATTTT. The variable domain in full, completed from reference TRBV5-1 and TRBJ2-3, reads KAGVTQTPRYLIKTRGQQVTLSCSPISGHRSVSWYQQTPGQGLQFLFEYFSETQRNKGNFPGRFSGRQFSNSRSEMNVSTLELGDSALYLCASSIGLAGDTQYFGPGTRLTVL.

This chain uses TRBV11-3 with TRBJ1-2; the D gene is possibly TRBD1 (6 bases). V was pared by 3 bases and J by 8 bases, with 7 bases between. Germline assignment: CDR1 SGHNT and CDR2 YENEEA. CDR3 size: 11 residues. CDR3 sequence: CASSFRGGYTF. The CDR3 DNA reads TGTGCCAGCAGCTTCAGGGGCGGCTACACCTTC. Together with reference TRBV11-3 and TRBJ1-2, the CDR3 gives the full variable domain: EAGVVQSPRYKIIEKKQPVAFWCNPISGHNTLYWYLQNLGQGPELLIRYENEEAVDDSQLPKDRFSAERLKGVDSTLKIQPAELGDSAVYLCASSFRGGYTFGSGTRLTVV.

The chain joins TRBV10-1 to TRBJ1-1, with 7 bases lining up with TRBD1. V gave up 6 bases and J gave up 2 bases; unmatched junction bases: 15. Germline V gene sequence: CDR1 WNHNN, CDR2 SYGVQD (reference sequence). The CDR3 consists of 17 residues. The CDR3: CASSPLRNQGVNTEAFF. The DNA for the CDR3 is TGCGCCAGCAGCCCTTTACGGAACCAGGGGGTTAACACTGAAGCTTTCTTT.

This chain uses TRBV18 with TRBJ1-2, with a possible D match to TRBD1 (6 bases). CDR1 and CDR2 (germline): KGHSH, LQKENI. The CDR3 extends over 14 amino acids. V dropped 2 bases and J dropped 2 bases, with 9 bases sitting between them. The CDR3 DNA reads TGTGCCAGCTCACCAGACAGGCGAAACTATGGCTACACCTTC. It codes for CASSPDRRNYGYTF. Based on the CDR3 plus reference TRBV18 and TRBJ1-2, the full variable domain is NAGVMQNPRHLVRRRGQEARLRCSPMKGHSHVYWYRQLPEEGLKFMVYLQKENIIDESGMPKERFSAEFPKEGPSILRIQQVVRGDSAAYFCASSPDRRNYGYTFGSGTRLTVV.

V usage is TRBV30 and J usage is TRBJ1-4; maybe TRBD1 (5 bases). Germline CDR1 is GTSNPN and CDR2 is SVGIG (reference sequence). This CDR3 has 14 amino acids. V lost 2 bases and J lost 8, with 15 bases in between. The CDR3 reads CAWSHSGRREKLFF. The CDR3 DNA sequence: TGTGCCTGGAGTCATTCAGGGAGGCGGGAAAAACTGTTTTTT. The entire variable domain, with the rest obtained from reference TRBV30 and TRBJ1-4, is as follows: SQTIHQWPATLVQPVGSPLSLECTVEGTSNPNLYWYRQAAGRGLQLLFYSVGIGQISSEVPQNLSASRPQDRQFILSSKKLLLSDSGFYLCAWSHSGRREKLFFGSGTQLSVL.

This clone was detected only a few times. J is TRBJ1-1 and V is TRBV28; weak D call: TRBD1 (6 bases). V lost 6 bases and J 0 bases, leaving 11 bases between the germline ends. From germline, CDR1 is MDHEN and CDR2 SYDVKM. The CDR3 consists of 14 residues. CDR3 loop: CASSRGQLNTEAFF. The CDR3 nucleotides are TGTGCCAGCAGCCGGGGACAACTGAACACTGAAGCTTTCTTT.

The V call is TRBV6-5, the J call TRBJ1-2; unclear D gene. Germline assignment: CDR1 MNHEY and CDR2 SVGAGI. The CDR3 loop spans 13 amino acids. Trimming left V 5 bases short and J 8 bases short, with 15 bases between. CDR3 in amino acids: CASSETPAGGYTF. CDR3 DNA sequence: TGTGCCAGCAGTGAAACGCCCGCCGGGGGCTACACCTTC.

This clone was picked up a small number of times. The chain uses TRBV28 and TRBJ2-1, with 12 positions matching TRBD2. Unmatched junction bases numbered 11, after V lost 6 bases and J lost 5 bases. This CDR3 is 17 amino acids long. Germline CDR1 reads MDHEN; CDR2 reads SYDVKM. The CDR3 DNA is TGTGCCAGCAGACCCCTTCCCGGACTAGCGGGGAACAATGAGCAGTTCTTC. Its protein is CASRPLPGLAGNNEQFF. The variable domain in full, with the rest retrieved from reference TRBV28 and TRBJ2-1, is DVKVTQSSRYLVKRTGEKVFLECVQDMDHENMFWYRQDPGLGLRLIYFSYDVKMKEKGDIPEGYSVSREKKERFSLILESASTNQTSMYLCASRPLPGLAGNNEQFFGPGTRLTVL.

In this sample, this clone turned up a few times. The chain employs TRBV11-3 and TRBJ2-1; the match to TRBD1 covers 8 bases. The germline gives CDR1 SGHNT, CDR2 YENEEA. The CDR3 spans 15 residues. V shed 1 base, J shed 4 bases, and the junction held 3 bases outside the gene matches. The CDR3 coding sequence is TGTGCCAGCAGCTTAGTGGGACAGGCTTACAATGAGCAGTTCTTC. Its translation: CASSLVGQAYNEQFF.

The V call is TRBV6-6, the J call TRBJ1-2, with 8 bases aligning to TRBD1. The ends lost 7 bases at V and 8 bases at J; junction bases unmatched: 9. The CDR3 extends over 13 amino acids. Germline V gives CDR1 MNHNY, CDR2 SVGAGI (reference sequence). This CDR3 reads CASTPQGARGYTF. CDR3 sequence (DNA): TGTGCCAGCACCCCCCAGGGGGCGCGAGGCTACACCTTC.

This rearrangement joins TRBV7-9 to TRBJ1-6; 7 bases line up with TRBD1. Germline V gene lookup returns CDR1 SEHNR and CDR2 FQNEAQ (reference sequence). The CDR3 runs 15 residues. Germline trimming cut 5 bases from V and 10 bases from J; bases unmatched to any gene: 11. The CDR3 DNA reads as TGTGCCAGCAGCGCCCGACAGGGAACGTGGTCACCCCTCCACTTT. Translating it yields CASSARQGTWSPLHF.